This T cell receptor beta chain originates from a study of blood T cell repertoires in COVID-19. The sample holds a few counts of this clone. The protocol was immunoSEQ multiplex PCR, while the TCRdb copy is restricted to in-frame clones and leaves out a portion. The data show around 190,000 clones, with over 75% seen just once and around 7% held by the top ten. Germline V lookup: CDR1 SGHAT, CDR2 FQNNGV. The J segment lost 3 bases and the V segment lost 4 bases, leaving 9 bases of the junction unmatched. The CDR3 runs to 16 residues. This sequence joins TRBV11-2 and TRBJ2-3; 8 bases are a match to TRBD2. The source is a man between 65 and 79 years old with active or convalescent COVID-19. The sequencing input was peripheral blood. The CDR3 region is CASSSLARGGTDTQYF. For the CDR3, the DNA is TGTGCCAGCAGCTCACTCGCCCGGGGGGGAACAGATACGCAGTATTTT.